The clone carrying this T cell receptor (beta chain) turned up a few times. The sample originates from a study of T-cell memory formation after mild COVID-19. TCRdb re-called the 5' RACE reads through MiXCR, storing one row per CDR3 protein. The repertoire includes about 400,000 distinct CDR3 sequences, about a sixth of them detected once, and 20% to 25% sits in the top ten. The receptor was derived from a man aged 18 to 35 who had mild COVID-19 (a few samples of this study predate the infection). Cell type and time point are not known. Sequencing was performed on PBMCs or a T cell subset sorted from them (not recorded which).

The CDR3 is CASSYPGGIPSNQPQHF. The DNA of the CDR3 is TGTGCCAGCAGTTACCCCGGGGGCATCCCCTCCAATCAGCCCCAGCATTTT. This chain uses TRBV6-2 or TRBV6-3 with TRBJ1-5; D may be TRBD1 (6 bases). Germline-derived CDR1 and CDR2 are MNHEY and SVGEGT. The CDR3 spans 17 residues. V was cut by 2 bases and J by 3 bases, with 17 bases left in between.